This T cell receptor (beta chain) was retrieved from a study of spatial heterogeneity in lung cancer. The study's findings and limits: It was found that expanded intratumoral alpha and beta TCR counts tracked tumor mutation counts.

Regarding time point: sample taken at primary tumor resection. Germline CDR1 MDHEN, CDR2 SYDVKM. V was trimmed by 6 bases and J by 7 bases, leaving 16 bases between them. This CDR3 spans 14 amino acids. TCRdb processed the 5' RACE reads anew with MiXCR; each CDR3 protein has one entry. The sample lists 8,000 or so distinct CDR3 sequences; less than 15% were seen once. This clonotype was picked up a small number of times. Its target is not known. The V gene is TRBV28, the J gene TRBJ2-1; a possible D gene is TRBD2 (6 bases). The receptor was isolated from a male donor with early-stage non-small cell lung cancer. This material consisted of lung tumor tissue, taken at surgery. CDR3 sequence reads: CASSPAGLRNEQFF. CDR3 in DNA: TGTGCCAGCAGCCCGGCGGGACTTAGGAATGAGCAGTTCTTC.